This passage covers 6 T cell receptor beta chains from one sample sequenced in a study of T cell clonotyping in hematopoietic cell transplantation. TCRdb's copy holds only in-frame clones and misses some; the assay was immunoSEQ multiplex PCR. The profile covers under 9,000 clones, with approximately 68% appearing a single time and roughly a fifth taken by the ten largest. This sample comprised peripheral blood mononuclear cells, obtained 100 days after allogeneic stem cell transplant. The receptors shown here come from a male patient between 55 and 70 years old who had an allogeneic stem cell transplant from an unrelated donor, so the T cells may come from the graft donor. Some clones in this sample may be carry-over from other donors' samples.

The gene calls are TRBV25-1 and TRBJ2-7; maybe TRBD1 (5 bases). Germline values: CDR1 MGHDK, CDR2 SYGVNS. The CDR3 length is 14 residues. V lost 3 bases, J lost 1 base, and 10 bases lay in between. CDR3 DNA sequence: TGTGCCAGCAGTGATCATAAGGGGTCCTACGAGCAGTACTTC. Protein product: CASSDHKGSYEQYF.

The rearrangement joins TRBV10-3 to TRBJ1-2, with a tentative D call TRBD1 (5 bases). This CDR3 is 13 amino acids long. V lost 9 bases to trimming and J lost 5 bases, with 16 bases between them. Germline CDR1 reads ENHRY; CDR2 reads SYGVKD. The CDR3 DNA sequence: TGTGCCATATTAGGGTTGGGGGAGTATGGCTACACCTTC. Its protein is CAILGLGEYGYTF.

CDR3 amino acids: CASSRGQFNQPQHF. DNA for the CDR3: TGTGCCAGCAGCCGGGGACAGTTCAATCAGCCCCAGCATTTT. The rearrangement joins TRBV7-2 to TRBJ1-5; 7 bases align to TRBD1. The germline gives CDR1 SGHTA, CDR2 FQGNSA. After removal of 5 bases from V and 3 bases from J, the junction contained 4 bases not matched to a gene. The CDR3 loop spans 14 amino acids.

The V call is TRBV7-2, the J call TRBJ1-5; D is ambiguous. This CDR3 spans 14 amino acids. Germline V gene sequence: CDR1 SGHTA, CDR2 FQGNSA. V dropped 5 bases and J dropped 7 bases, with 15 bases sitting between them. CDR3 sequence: CASSISAGGQPQHF. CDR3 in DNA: TGTGCCAGCAGCATTAGTGCAGGCGGCCAGCCCCAGCATTTT.

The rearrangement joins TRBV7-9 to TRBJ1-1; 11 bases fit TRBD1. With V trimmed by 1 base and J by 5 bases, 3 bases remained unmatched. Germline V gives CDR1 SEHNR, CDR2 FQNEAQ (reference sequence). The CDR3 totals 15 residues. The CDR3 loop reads CASSLEGQGETEAFF. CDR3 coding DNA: TGTGCCAGCAGCTTAGAGGGACAGGGGGAAACTGAAGCTTTCTTT.

The CDR3 bases are TGTGCCAGCAGCCCACCAGGGGACAATCAGCCCCAGCATTTT. It specifies CASSPPGDNQPQHF. The chain recombines TRBV7-2 with TRBJ1-5; the D gene is possibly TRBD1 (6 bases). Trimming removed 5 bases from V and 3 bases from J, with 11 bases in between. The CDR3 totals 14 residues. Germline V lookup: CDR1 SGHTA, CDR2 FQGNSA.